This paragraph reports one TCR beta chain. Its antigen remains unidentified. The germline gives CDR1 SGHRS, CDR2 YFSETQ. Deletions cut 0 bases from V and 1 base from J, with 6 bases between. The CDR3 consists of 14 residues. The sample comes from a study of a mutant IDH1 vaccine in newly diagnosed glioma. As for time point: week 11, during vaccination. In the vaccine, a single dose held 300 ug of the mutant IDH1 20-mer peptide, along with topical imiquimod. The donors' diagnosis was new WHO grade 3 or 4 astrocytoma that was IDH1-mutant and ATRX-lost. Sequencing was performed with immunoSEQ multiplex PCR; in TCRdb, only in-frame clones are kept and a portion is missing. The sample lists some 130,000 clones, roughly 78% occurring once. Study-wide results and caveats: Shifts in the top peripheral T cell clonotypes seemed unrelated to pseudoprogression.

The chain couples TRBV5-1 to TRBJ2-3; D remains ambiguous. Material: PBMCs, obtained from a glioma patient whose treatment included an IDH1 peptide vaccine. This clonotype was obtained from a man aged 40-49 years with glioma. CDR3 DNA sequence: TGCGCCAGCAGCTTGGCGGCAGGCACAGATACGCAGTATTTT. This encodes CASSLAAGTDTQYF.